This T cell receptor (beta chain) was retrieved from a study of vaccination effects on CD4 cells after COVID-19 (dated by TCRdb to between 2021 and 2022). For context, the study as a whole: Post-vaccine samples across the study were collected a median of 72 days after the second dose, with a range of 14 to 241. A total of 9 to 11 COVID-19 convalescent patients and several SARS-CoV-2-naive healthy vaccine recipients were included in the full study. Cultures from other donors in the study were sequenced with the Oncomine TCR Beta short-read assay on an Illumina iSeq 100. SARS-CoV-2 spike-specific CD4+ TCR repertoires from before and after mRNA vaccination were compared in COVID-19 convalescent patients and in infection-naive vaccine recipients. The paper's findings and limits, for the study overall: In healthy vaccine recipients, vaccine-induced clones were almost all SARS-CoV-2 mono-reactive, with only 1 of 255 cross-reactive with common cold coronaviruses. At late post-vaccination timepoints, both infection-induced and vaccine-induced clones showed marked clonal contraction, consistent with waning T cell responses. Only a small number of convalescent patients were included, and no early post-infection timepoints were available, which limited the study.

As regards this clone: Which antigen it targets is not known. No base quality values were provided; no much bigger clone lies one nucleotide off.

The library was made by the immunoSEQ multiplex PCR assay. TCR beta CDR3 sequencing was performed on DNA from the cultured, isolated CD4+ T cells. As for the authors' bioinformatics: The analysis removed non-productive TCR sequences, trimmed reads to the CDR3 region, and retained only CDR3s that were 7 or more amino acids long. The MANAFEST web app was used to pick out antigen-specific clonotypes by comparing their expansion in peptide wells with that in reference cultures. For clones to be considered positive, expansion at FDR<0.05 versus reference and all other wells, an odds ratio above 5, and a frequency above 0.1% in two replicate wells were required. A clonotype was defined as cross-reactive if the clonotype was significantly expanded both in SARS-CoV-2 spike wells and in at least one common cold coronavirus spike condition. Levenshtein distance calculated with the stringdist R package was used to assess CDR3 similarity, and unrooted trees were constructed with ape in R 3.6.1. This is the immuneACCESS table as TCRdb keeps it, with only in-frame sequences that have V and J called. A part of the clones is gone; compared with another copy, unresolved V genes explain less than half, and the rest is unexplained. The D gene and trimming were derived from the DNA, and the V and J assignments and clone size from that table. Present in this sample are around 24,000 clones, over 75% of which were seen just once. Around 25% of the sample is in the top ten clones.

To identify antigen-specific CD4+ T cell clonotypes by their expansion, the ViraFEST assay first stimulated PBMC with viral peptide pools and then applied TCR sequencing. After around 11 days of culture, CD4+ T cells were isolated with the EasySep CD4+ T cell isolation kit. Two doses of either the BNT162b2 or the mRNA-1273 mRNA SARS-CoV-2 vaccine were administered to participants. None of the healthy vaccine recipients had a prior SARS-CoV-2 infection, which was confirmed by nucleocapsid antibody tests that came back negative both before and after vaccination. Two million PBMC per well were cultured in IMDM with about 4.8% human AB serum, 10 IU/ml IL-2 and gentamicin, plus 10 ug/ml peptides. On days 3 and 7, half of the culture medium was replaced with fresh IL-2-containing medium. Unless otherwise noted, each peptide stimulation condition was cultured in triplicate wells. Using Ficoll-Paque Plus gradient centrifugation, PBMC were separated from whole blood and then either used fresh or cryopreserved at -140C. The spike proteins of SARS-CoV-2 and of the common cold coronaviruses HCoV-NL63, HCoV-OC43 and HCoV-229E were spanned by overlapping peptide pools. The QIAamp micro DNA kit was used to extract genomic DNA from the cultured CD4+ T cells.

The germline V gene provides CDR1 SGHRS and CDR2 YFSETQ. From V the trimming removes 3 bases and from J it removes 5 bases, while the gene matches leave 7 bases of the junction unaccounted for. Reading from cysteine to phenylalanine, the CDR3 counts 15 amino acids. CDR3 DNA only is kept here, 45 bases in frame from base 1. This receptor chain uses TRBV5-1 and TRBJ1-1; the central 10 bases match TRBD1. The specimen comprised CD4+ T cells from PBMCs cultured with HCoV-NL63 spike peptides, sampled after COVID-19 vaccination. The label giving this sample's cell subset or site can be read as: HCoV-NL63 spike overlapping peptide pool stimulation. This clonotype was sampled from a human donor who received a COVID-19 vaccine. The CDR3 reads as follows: CASSWAPDRGTEAFF. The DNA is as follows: TGCGCCAGCAGCTGGGCACCGGACAGGGGGACTGAAGCTTTCTTT.